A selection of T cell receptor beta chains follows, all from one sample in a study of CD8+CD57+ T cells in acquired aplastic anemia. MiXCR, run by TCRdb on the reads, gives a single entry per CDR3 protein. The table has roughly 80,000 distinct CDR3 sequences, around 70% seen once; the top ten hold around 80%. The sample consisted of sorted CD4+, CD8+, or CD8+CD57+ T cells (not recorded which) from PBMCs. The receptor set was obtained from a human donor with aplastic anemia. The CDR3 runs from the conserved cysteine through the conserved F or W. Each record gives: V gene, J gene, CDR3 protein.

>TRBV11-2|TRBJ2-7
CASRYQGSYEQYF
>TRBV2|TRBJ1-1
CASRPDGGRDTEAFF
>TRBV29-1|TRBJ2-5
CSVAGAAGLETQYF
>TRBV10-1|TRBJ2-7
CASDLSGLAGLVAYEQYF
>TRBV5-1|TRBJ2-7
CASRGTGRYEQYF
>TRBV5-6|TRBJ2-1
CASSPIGQLLYNEQSF
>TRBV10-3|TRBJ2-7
CAIRDIQVVEQYF
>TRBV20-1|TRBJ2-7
CSAQGTSGHYEQYF
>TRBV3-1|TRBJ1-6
CASSHLDAYNSPLHF
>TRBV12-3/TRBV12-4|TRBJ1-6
CASSSYSPLHF
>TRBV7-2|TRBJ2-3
CASSRSVPTGQYF
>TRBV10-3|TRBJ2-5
CAISGGQQETQYF